This T cell receptor beta chain originates from a study of blood T cell repertoires in COVID-19. Study-wide context: T cells, B-cell-depleted T cells, or PBMCs provided the cDNA or gDNA that served as material.

Profiled with immunoSEQ multiplex PCR; TCRdb holds only in-frame clones, not every one. The sample contains roughly 300,000 clones, approximately 81% of which appear only once. Germline V CDR1 and CDR2: SEHNR, FQNEAQ (reference sequence). This CDR3 is 15 amino acids long. Germline trimming cut 10 bases from V and 0 bases from J; bases unmatched to any gene: 8. This study enrolled people aged 18 to 89 from about two dozen US geographic areas. Sequencing was performed on PBMCs or T cells enriched from blood (not recorded which). This receptor was obtained from a woman between 45 and 60 years old who had recovered from COVID-19. This chain uses TRBV7-9 with TRBJ2-2; TRBD1 matches 7 bases. CDR3 in amino acids: CATTEGASNTGELFF. DNA of the CDR3: TGTGCCACCACAGAGGGGGCGTCGAACACCGGGGAGCTGTTTTTT.